This T cell receptor (beta chain) was sequenced for a study of T cells in narcolepsy. Study in general: Healthy controls were enrolled alongside patients with narcolepsy type 1 or type 2. Notes on the study in general: Reportedly, autoreactive clonotypes were serially detected in patients' blood but not controls'. In some patient and control memory CD4+ samples, autoreactive clones were absent. Autoreactive HCRT-specific and TRIB2-specific clonotypes were marked in same-patient CSF-versus-blood CD4+ comparisons.

V was pared by 2 bases and J by 4 bases, with 12 bases between. Germline values: CDR1 SGHVS, CDR2 FNYEAQ. The CDR3 totals 15 residues. This clone was picked up a small number of times. Its antigen is undetermined. Clones were sequenced by immunoSEQ multiplex PCR, and TCRdb holds only the in-frame ones, with some missing. Counted here are about 27,000 clones, about four fifths occurring once; the ten biggest clones make up 5% to 8.5%. V gene TRBV7-6 combines with J gene TRBJ1-5; D perhaps matches TRBD1 (5 bases). This receptor was identified in a human donor in good health. Sequenced: memory (CD45RA-) CD4+ T cells from blood. The CDR3, as DNA: TGTGCCAGCAGCTTAAGCTTCGAGGGGAATCAGCCCCAGCATTTT. Translating gives CASSLSFEGNQPQHF.